Below, 14 T cell receptor beta chains from the same sample are listed, as sequenced in a study of blood T cell repertoires in COVID-19. Clones were sequenced by immunoSEQ multiplex PCR, and TCRdb holds only the in-frame ones, with some missing. Among about 16,000 clones listed, about 89% were seen once. The specimen was peripheral blood. The source is a man in his 60s with acute or convalescent COVID-19.

The table lists this clone with a count of one. The chain employs TRBV5-1 and TRBJ2-5; D uncertain. V lost 4 bases and J lost 2, with 12 bases in between. Germline assignment: CDR1 SGHRS and CDR2 YFSETQ. CDR3 length equals 14 residues. The CDR3 region has the DNA TGCGCCAGCAGCCCTAGAGCATTTCAAGAGACCCAGTACTTC. This codes for CASSPRAFQETQYF.

This chain joins TRBV11-2 and TRBJ1-3; TRBD1 might be the D (6 bases). This CDR3 is built from 17 residues. V shed 2 bases and J shed 1 base, with 15 bases lying between them. Germline V gene data show CDR1 as SGHAT and CDR2 as FQNNGV. As DNA, the CDR3 is TGTGCCAGCAGCTTATCGGGGGGGGGCTCATCTGGAAACACCATATATTTT. Translated, it gives CASSLSGGGSSGNTIYF.

The chain links TRBV11-3 to TRBJ2-2; D is perhaps TRBD1 (6 bases). Trimming shortened V by 6 bases and J by 2 bases, and 13 bases separated the two germline ends. This CDR3 spans 15 amino acids. Germline CDR1 SGHNT, CDR2 YENEEA. The chain's CDR3 is CASSPGATNTGELFF. CDR3 in DNA: TGTGCCAGCAGTCCAGGGGCTACCAACACCGGGGAGCTGTTTTTT.

This sequence joins TRBV7-9 and TRBJ2-1; the match to TRBD2 covers 13 bases. Germline values: CDR1 SEHNR, CDR2 FQNEAQ (reference sequence). The CDR3 spans 17 residues. V shed 4 bases and J 0 bases; nucleotides not matched to a gene: 3. The CDR3 region has the DNA TGTGCCAGCAGCTCTGGGACTAGCGGGGACTCCTACAATGAGCAGTTCTTC. It translates to CASSSGTSGDSYNEQFF.

V and J are TRBV29-1 and TRBJ2-5; TRBD2 matches 9 bases. This CDR3 is 14 amino acids long. V was pared by 4 bases and J by 5 bases, with 8 bases of the junction left unmatched. From germline, CDR1 is SQVTM and CDR2 ANQGSEA. CDR3 in DNA: TGCAGCGTTGCCGCGGGAGGGCCGAGGGAGACCCAGTACTTC. As protein: CSVAAGGPRETQYF. Full variable domain (rest looked up from reference TRBV29-1 and TRBJ2-5): SAVISQKPSRDICQRGTSLTIQCQVDSQVTMMFWYRQQPGQSLTLIATANQGSEATYESGFVIDKFPISRPNLTFSTLTVSNMSPEDSSIYLCSVAAGGPRETQYFGPGTRLLVL.

This rearrangement joins TRBV4-1 to TRBJ1-2, with D possibly matching TRBD1 (5 bases). V was pared by 1 base and J by 8 bases, with 8 bases between. This CDR3 contains 12 residues. Germline V CDR1 and CDR2: MGHRA, YSYEKL. The CDR3 spells CASSQVGGGYTF. CDR3 DNA sequence: TGCGCCAGCAGCCAAGTGGGGGGAGGCTACACCTTC.

This clone was observed once. The V gene is TRBV2, the J gene TRBJ2-2; TRBD2 agrees at 9 bases. Germline V lookup: CDR1 SNHLY, CDR2 FYNNEI. The CDR3 is 13 amino acids. V lost 7 bases to trimming and J lost 6 bases; unmatched junction nucleotides: 3. CDR3 protein: CASNQRGAGELFF. In DNA form, the CDR3 reads TGTGCCAGCAACCAGCGGGGGGCCGGGGAGCTGTTTTTT.

The sample holds a few counts of this clone. The chain carries TRBV4-2 and TRBJ1-2; 9 bases map to TRBD1. CDR1 is LGHNA and CDR2 is YNFKEQ in the germline V gene. Trimming at V came to 4 bases and at J to 8 bases, leaving 11 bases not matched to a gene. This CDR3 region has 15 residues. This CDR3 is CASSRPGQGLFGYTF. The CDR3 DNA is TGTGCCAGCAGCCGACCGGGACAGGGCCTTTTCGGCTACACCTTC.

This clone showed up just once. This chain uses TRBV30 with TRBJ1-3; D perhaps matches TRBD1 (6 bases). Germline values: CDR1 GTSNPN, CDR2 SVGIG (reference sequence). This CDR3 has 14 amino acids. The V and J ends lost 3 bases and 1 base respectively, with 10 bases between them. The CDR3 is CAWRGASSGNTIYF. The CDR3 nucleotides read TGTGCCTGGAGGGGGGCGTCTTCTGGAAACACCATATATTTT.

The chain couples TRBV5-1 to TRBJ2-2; 11 bases align to TRBD2. The CDR3 is 17 amino acids. Losses at the gene ends were 0 bases for V and 7 bases for J; bases not matched to a gene: 8. The germline V gene has CDR1 SGHRS and CDR2 YFSETQ. CDR3 coding DNA: TGCGCCAGCAGCTTGGTGTCGCCTAGCGGGGGGTTCGGGGAGCTGTTTTTT. Translating it yields CASSLVSPSGGFGELFF.

J is TRBJ1-1 and V is TRBV28, with a weak D call TRBD1 (6 bases). The CDR3 extends over 17 amino acids. Looked up from germline, CDR1 is MDHEN and CDR2 is SYDVKM. Trimming removed 3 bases from V and 6 bases from J, with 23 bases in between. CDR3 loop: CASSLRVGGGARAEAFF. The CDR3 nucleotides are TGTGCCAGCAGTTTGAGAGTCGGCGGGGGGGCTCGGGCTGAAGCTTTCTTT.

V gene TRBV28 combines with J gene TRBJ2-2; 7 nucleotides line up with TRBD1. V trimming: 5 bases; J trimming: 2 bases; junction bases outside the gene matches: 5. Germline lookup yields CDR1 MDHEN and CDR2 SYDVKM. This CDR3 is 15 amino acids long. The CDR3, as DNA: TGTGCCAGCAGTCGGGACAGAATTAACACCGGGGAGCTGTTTTTT. It yields the protein CASSRDRINTGELFF.

The rearrangement uses TRBV28 and TRBJ1-5; D is undetermined. The V gene lost 4 bases and the J gene lost 6 bases, with 13 bases spanning the gap. Germline V lookup: CDR1 MDHEN, CDR2 SYDVKM. The CDR3 extends over 14 amino acids. This CDR3 is CASSSPLIVQPQHF. In DNA, the CDR3 is TGTGCCAGCAGTTCCCCACTTATCGTTCAGCCCCAGCATTTT.

This chain joins TRBV21-1 and TRBJ1-5; the table assigns TRBD1, which was not confirmed against the DNA. TRBV21-1 is classified as a pseudogene. The CDR3 extends over 18 amino acids. The CDR3 is CASSKVSLGRVFDQPQHF. The CDR3 coding sequence is TGTGCCAGCAGCAAAGTCTCCTTGGGCAGGGTTTTTGATCAGCCCCAGCATTTT.